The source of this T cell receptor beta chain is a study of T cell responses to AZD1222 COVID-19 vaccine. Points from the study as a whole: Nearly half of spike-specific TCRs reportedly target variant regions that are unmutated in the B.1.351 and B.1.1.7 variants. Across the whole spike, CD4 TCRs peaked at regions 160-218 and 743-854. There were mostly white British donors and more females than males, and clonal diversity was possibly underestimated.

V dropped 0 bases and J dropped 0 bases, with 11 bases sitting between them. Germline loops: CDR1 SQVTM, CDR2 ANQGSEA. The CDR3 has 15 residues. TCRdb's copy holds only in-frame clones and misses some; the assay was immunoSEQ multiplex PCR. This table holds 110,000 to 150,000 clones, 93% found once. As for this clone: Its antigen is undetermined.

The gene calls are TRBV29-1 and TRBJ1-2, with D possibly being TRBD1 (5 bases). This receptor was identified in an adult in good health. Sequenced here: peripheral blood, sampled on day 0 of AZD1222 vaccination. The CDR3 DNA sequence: TGCAGCGTTGAAGATCGCGGCAGGGCTAACTATGGCTACACCTTC. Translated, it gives CSVEDRGRANYGYTF.